This T cell receptor beta chain is drawn from a study of identical twins. This clonotype was seen at least ten times. Its antigen is not known. The CDR3 spans 13 residues. The V gene lost 1 base and the J gene lost 4 bases, with 7 bases spanning the gap. Whole-study findings and limits: Beta out-of-frame sequences showed weaker excess twin sharing. Within cord blood, abundant beta clonotypes carried fewer insertions, but memory repertoires showed no such trend. Sequences that were out-of-frame, alpha and twin-shared displayed an excess of low generation probability.

Unique molecular identifiers were in the cDNA, with template-switch universal primer binding. TCRdb independently ran MiXCR on the 5' RACE reads; one entry per CDR3 protein. Here the sample spans hundreds of thousands of distinct CDR3 sequences, approximately 13% being singletons. The same data also contributed to another study, on yellow fever vaccine responses in identical twins.

The sample consisted of PBMCs. The chain employs TRBV12-3 or TRBV12-4 and TRBJ1-1; D is uncertain. The source of this sequence is a woman aged 18-29 years in good health. CDR3 region: CASSLGFLTEAFF. The CDR3 nucleotides are TGTGCCAGCAGTTTAGGGTTTCTCACTGAAGCTTTCTTT.